The TCR beta chain under discussion was sequenced for a study of blood T cell repertoires in COVID-19. For the study at large: Samples came from the United States, Italy and Spain, spanning acute and convalescent COVID-19. PBMCs, B-cell-depleted T cells, or T cells provided the cDNA or gDNA that made up the material.

Original data processing: For nucleated cells, counts were estimated from reference gene primer amplification. Repertoires were generated with immunoSEQ multiplex PCR, while TCRdb's copy carries only in-frame clones and drops some. D and trimming were read from the DNA, whereas the V and J calls and clone size are those reported in that table. The data hold fewer than 200,000 clones, with 85% observed a single time. Trimming shortened V by 7 bases and J by 3 bases, and 12 bases separated the two germline ends. CDR3 length: 14 residues. Germline CDR1 MNHEY, CDR2 SVGAGI. Material for sequencing was peripheral blood. The receptor's source is a human donor with acute or convalescent COVID-19. The donor label of this sample is uncertain. This chain uses TRBV6-5 with TRBJ1-4, with a weak D call TRBD1 (5 bases). In DNA, the CDR3 is TGTGCCAGCAAAAGGGACTTCTCTAATGAAAAACTGTTTTTT. It encodes CASKRDFSNEKLFF.